The 32 T cell receptor beta chains listed next were all sequenced from one sample in a study of a mutant IDH1 vaccine in newly diagnosed glioma. The protocol was immunoSEQ multiplex PCR, while the TCRdb copy is restricted to in-frame clones and leaves out a portion. The sample records more than 60,000 clones, about 73% being singletons. No antigen is known for these receptors. Time point noted: week 35, safety follow-up. Every vaccine dose comprised 300 ug of mutant IDH1 20-mer peptide plus topical imiquimod. This specimen consisted of PBMCs, obtained from a glioma patient whose treatment included an IDH1 peptide vaccine. The source of these receptors is a man in his fifties or sixties with glioma.

This clone was recorded a few times. The chain couples TRBV7-6 to TRBJ1-3; the D is unclear. CDR1 is SGHVS and CDR2 is FNYEAQ in the germline V gene. The CDR3 is 12 amino acids. The ends were cut back, 1 base at V and 3 bases at J, with 1 base in the middle. The CDR3, as DNA: TGTGCCAGCAGCTTAGGTGGAAACACCATATATTTT. Protein product: CASSLGGNTIYF.

The CDR3 DNA sequence: TGTGCCAGCAGCGTACGGCGGGGCGGGGAGCTGTTTTTT. This translates into CASSVRRGGELFF. This chain links TRBV9 with TRBJ2-2; D is possibly TRBD2 (6 bases). The CDR3 runs 13 residues. V was clipped by 1 base and J by 7 bases, with 8 bases between them. Germline-derived CDR1 and CDR2 are SGDLS and YYNGEE.

This clone was seen many times. The chain carries TRBV30 and TRBJ2-7, with 8 bases lining up with TRBD1. CDR3 length: 13 amino acids. V dropped 3 bases and J dropped 3; count of bases not matched to a gene: 4. Germline CDR1 GTSNPN, CDR2 SVGIG (reference sequence). This CDR3 reads CAWSATGGYEQYF. CDR3 bases: TGTGCCTGGAGCGCCACAGGGGGCTACGAGCAGTACTTC.

The chain combines TRBV7-2 with TRBJ1-2, with D possibly being TRBD1 (5 bases). Trimming cost V 5 bases and J 5 bases, with 12 bases left between them. The CDR3 spans 13 residues. CDR1 and CDR2 from the germline V gene are SGHTA and FQGNSA. The CDR3 protein is CASSIRVLYGYTF. The CDR3 region has the DNA TGTGCCAGCAGCATCAGGGTATTGTATGGCTACACCTTC.

V gene TRBV5-4 combines with J gene TRBJ2-7; D may be TRBD1 or TRBD2 (5 bases each). The CDR3 has 14 residues. V lost 4 bases, J lost 3 bases, and 14 bases lay in between. Germline V gene lookup returns CDR1 SGHNT and CDR2 YYREEE (reference sequence). CDR3: CASSPGTGSYEQYF. The CDR3 bases are TGTGCCAGCAGCCCGGGGACGGGCAGCTACGAGCAGTACTTC.

Here the CDR3 reads CASRSGASSNYGYTF. In DNA form, the CDR3 reads TGCGCCAGCAGATCCGGGGCTTCCTCTAACTATGGCTACACCTTC. The chain combines TRBV5-1 with TRBJ1-2; maybe TRBD1 (5 bases). CDR1 and CDR2 from the germline V gene are SGHRS and YFSETQ. V was cut by 5 bases and J by 0 bases, with 14 bases left in between. The CDR3 loop spans 15 amino acids.

The chain is built from TRBV30 and TRBJ1-2; 10 bases match TRBD1. Germline V gene data show CDR1 as GTSNPN and CDR2 as SVGIG (reference sequence). The CDR3 contains 14 residues. The V and J ends lost 1 base and 8 bases, in that order; junction bases with no gene match: 7. For the CDR3, the DNA is TGTGCCTGGAGTGGGGACAGGGGTTCCGCGGGCTACACCTTC. It specifies CAWSGDRGSAGYTF. Based on the CDR3 plus reference TRBV30 and TRBJ1-2, the full variable domain is SQTIHQWPATLVQPVGSPLSLECTVEGTSNPNLYWYRQAAGRGLQLLFYSVGIGQISSEVPQNLSASRPQDRQFILSSKKLLLSDSGFYLCAWSGDRGSAGYTFGSGTRLTVV.

J is TRBJ2-1 and V is TRBV4-1, with TRBD2 identical over 15 bases. J was trimmed by 9 bases and V by 3 bases; bases with no gene match: 6. Germline V gene lookup returns CDR1 MGHRA and CDR2 YSYEKL. This CDR3 comprises 16 residues. As DNA, the CDR3 is TGCGCCAGCAGCCATAGGACTAGCGGGGGGGCGGGTGAGCAGTTCTTC. It translates to CASSHRTSGGAGEQFF.

The chain's CDR3 is CASSYSTGGQPQHF. The CDR3 DNA follows: TGTGCCAGCAGTTACTCGACCGGGGGACAGCCCCAGCATTTT. The chain is built from TRBV6-5 and TRBJ1-5, with D perhaps matching TRBD1 (5 bases). Trimming pared 0 bases from V and 7 bases from J, leaving 10 bases between. This CDR3 is 14 amino acids long. Looked up from germline, CDR1 is MNHEY and CDR2 is SVGAGI.

The chain combines TRBV6-1 with TRBJ1-5; 7 bases are shared with TRBD1. Per germline, CDR1 MNHNS and CDR2 SASEGT. J was trimmed by 6 bases and V by 5 bases; bases with no gene match: 4. The CDR3 is 13 amino acids. CDR3 DNA: TGTGCCAGCAGTCAGGGGGAGGGTCAGCCCCAGCATTTT. This translates into CASSQGEGQPQHF.

This clone came up once. The chain uses TRBV21-1 and TRBJ1-2. TRBV21-1 is flagged as a pseudogene. This CDR3 is built from 16 residues. The CDR3: CASSKFLLGDHYGYTF. DNA of the CDR3: TGTGCCAGCAGCAAATTCCTGTTGGGGGACCACTATGGCTACACCTTC.

In DNA, the CDR3 is TGTGCCATCGGGGACAGCCAGACGTCTTCTTATGGCTACACCTTC. It specifies CAIGDSQTSSYGYTF. The chain employs TRBV10-3 and TRBJ1-2; the match to TRBD1 covers 7 bases. This CDR3 comprises 15 residues. V trimming: 8 bases; J trimming: 5 bases; junction bases outside the gene matches: 14. Germline-derived CDR1 and CDR2 are ENHRY and SYGVKD.

Comments on this clone: Distinct nucleotide sequences in the sample also encode this CDR3. The chain joins TRBV5-4 to TRBJ2-7; 7 positions agree with TRBD1. Germline V gene data show CDR1 as SGHNT and CDR2 as YYREEE (reference sequence). V dropped 3 bases and J dropped 0; count of bases not matched to a gene: 3. This CDR3 spans 14 amino acids. This CDR3 reads CASSSTGSSYEQYF. The CDR3 bases are TGTGCCAGCAGCTCGACAGGGAGCTCCTACGAGCAGTACTTC.

The chain combines TRBV6-5 with TRBJ1-5; possibly TRBD1 for D (6 bases). Between the trimmed V and J ends, which lost 6 bases and 6 bases, there was a span of 12 bases. This CDR3 is 13 amino acids long. The germline V gene encodes CDR1 MNHEY and CDR2 SVGAGI. This CDR3 is CASSFTGSQPQHF. As DNA, the CDR3 is TGTGCCAGCAGCTTTACAGGGAGTCAGCCCCAGCATTTT.

DNA for the CDR3: TGTGCCAGCAGCTTAATGACAGGGGGCCTCGCTTTCTTT. Protein: CASSLMTGGLAFF. The V call is TRBV7-2, the J call TRBJ1-1; 10 nucleotides line up with TRBD1. Trimming removed 2 bases from V and 11 bases from J; junction bases left unmatched: 5. Germline assignment: CDR1 SGHTA and CDR2 FQGNSA. There are 13 residues in the CDR3.

This chain joins TRBV13 and TRBJ2-7; no clear D gene. The germline CDR1 and CDR2 sequences are PRHDT and FYEKMQ (reference sequence). The V gene lost 2 bases and the J gene lost 3 bases, with 8 bases spanning the gap. CDR3 length equals 13 residues. As DNA, the CDR3 is TGTGCCAGCAGCTTATGGCCGTACTACGAGCAGTACTTC. Its protein product is CASSLWPYYEQYF. The full variable domain, completed using reference TRBV13 and TRBJ2-7, is AAGVIQSPRHLIKEKRETATLKCYPIPRHDTVYWYQQGPGQDPQFLISFYEKMQSDKGSIPDRFSAQQFSDYHSELNMSSLELGDSALYFCASSLWPYYEQYFGPGTRLTVT.

The chain carries TRBV5-1 and TRBJ1-2; 7 bases are a match to TRBD1. The CDR3 covers 13 residues. J gave up 5 bases and V 7 bases, and 8 bases lay outside the gene matches. From germline, CDR1 is SGHRS and CDR2 YFSETQ. The CDR3 sequence: CASRTDRDYGYTF. Written as DNA, the CDR3 is TGCGCCAGCCGCACCGACAGGGATTATGGCTACACCTTC. Supplemented by reference TRBV5-1 and TRBJ1-2, the full variable domain reads KAGVTQTPRYLIKTRGQQVTLSCSPISGHRSVSWYQQTPGQGLQFLFEYFSETQRNKGNFPGRFSGRQFSNSRSEMNVSTLELGDSALYLCASRTDRDYGYTFGSGTRLTVV.

The genes are TRBV28 and TRBJ1-2, with a possible D match to TRBD1 (5 bases). Germline V lookup: CDR1 MDHEN, CDR2 SYDVKM. The CDR3 is 14 residues long. V lost 7 bases and J lost 7, with 19 bases in between. CDR3 bases: TGTGCCAGCATTAGTCTGGGTCGGGGGAGTGGCTACACCTTC. Protein product: CASISLGRGSGYTF.

This chain uses TRBV7-8 with TRBJ1-2; the match to TRBD1 covers 10 bases. Germline CDR1 and CDR2: SGHVS and FQNEAQ. The CDR3 loop spans 13 amino acids. Unmatched junction bases numbered 7, after V lost 7 bases and J lost 8 bases. The CDR3 nucleotides are TGTGCCAGCACCCGGGACAGGGGTCTGGGCTACACCTTC. Translating it yields CASTRDRGLGYTF.

This sequence joins TRBV5-1 and TRBJ1-3; 12 nucleotides line up with TRBD1. There are 16 residues in the CDR3. Germline V lookup: CDR1 SGHRS, CDR2 YFSETQ. V trimming: 4 bases; J trimming: 4 bases; junction bases outside the gene matches: 6. The CDR3 here is CASSPGTGGAGNTIYF. The CDR3 bases are TGCGCCAGCAGCCCCGGGACAGGGGGCGCCGGAAACACCATATATTTT.

V usage is TRBV19 and J usage is TRBJ2-5, with 11 bases matching TRBD1. Germline lookup yields CDR1 LNHDA and CDR2 SQIVND (reference sequence). The J segment lost 5 bases and the V segment lost 5 bases, leaving 4 bases of the junction unmatched. CDR3 length: 14 residues. In DNA, the CDR3 is TGTGCCAGTAGTTCCGGGACAGGGGGGGAGACCCAGTACTTC. Translating gives CASSSGTGGETQYF.

The sample holds one count of this clone. V usage is TRBV20-1 and J usage is TRBJ1-4; D is unresolved. CDR3 size: 11 residues. CDR1 and CDR2 from the germline V gene are DFQATT and SNEGSKA (reference sequence). V was pared by 4 bases and J by 14 bases, with 14 bases between. CDR3 bases: TGCAGTGCTACCAGATCTAATAAGCTGTTTTTT. Encoded protein: CSATRSNKLFF.

The rearrangement joins TRBV6-5 to TRBJ1-1, with D possibly TRBD1 on 5 matching bases. Trimming took off 5 bases at V and 6 bases at J, with 19 bases between the two ends. CDR3 length: 15 amino acids. Per germline, CDR1 MNHEY and CDR2 SVGAGI. For the CDR3, the DNA is TGTGCCAGCAGTGGAGTGGGGGTAGGGTCTTCTGAAGCTTTCTTT. Its protein product is CASSGVGVGSSEAFF.

This chain uses TRBV5-6 with TRBJ2-7; D may be TRBD1 (6 bases). Germline CDR1 is SGHDT and CDR2 is YYEEEE. The CDR3 is 15 residues long. The germline V and J ends were trimmed by 2 bases and 2 bases, with 14 bases remaining between them. CDR3 amino acids: CASSFPDRPAYEQYF. CDR3 in DNA: TGTGCCAGCAGCTTCCCAGACAGGCCAGCCTACGAGCAGTACTTC.

In DNA form, the CDR3 reads TGTGCCAGCAGCTTAGATAGTTCCTACGAGCAGTACTTC. Protein: CASSLDSSYEQYF. The chain couples TRBV11-3 to TRBJ2-7; D remains unclear. This CDR3 is built from 13 residues. Germline lookup yields CDR1 SGHNT and CDR2 YENEEA. V lost 0 bases and J lost 1, with 4 bases in between.

This rearrangement joins TRBV2 to TRBJ2-3, with a weak D call TRBD2 (6 bases). This CDR3 has 15 residues. V lost 6 bases to trimming and J lost 0 bases, with 13 bases between them. CDR1 is SNHLY, CDR2 FYNNEI, per germline. CDR3 sequence reads: CASSPAGLSTDTQYF. DNA of the CDR3: TGTGCCAGCAGCCCGGCGGGGCTAAGCACAGATACGCAGTATTTT.

Only a few counts were recorded for this clone. The chain carries TRBV27 and TRBJ1-1, with a tentative D call TRBD1 (6 bases). CDR3 size: 15 residues. V lost 5 bases and J lost 1, with 14 bases in between. CDR1 and CDR2 (germline): MNHEY, SMNVEV (reference sequence). CDR3 in DNA: TGTGCCAGCAGTGGGGGGGGCGGCCCGAACACTGAAGCTTTCTTT. It translates to CASSGGGGPNTEAFF.

The chain links TRBV18 to TRBJ1-3; D is undetermined. V was pared by 2 bases and J by 4 bases, with 9 bases between. Germline V gives CDR1 KGHSH, CDR2 LQKENI. This CDR3 spans 14 amino acids. The CDR3 DNA sequence: TGTGCCAGCTCACCAGATGCAGCCGGAAACACCATATATTTT. Translated, it gives CASSPDAAGNTIYF.

This clone was picked up a small number of times. The V and J genes are TRBV9 and TRBJ1-1, with D maybe TRBD1 (6 bases). Germline CDR1 SGDLS, CDR2 YYNGEE. The CDR3 is 13 amino acids. V was clipped by 3 bases and J by 11 bases, with 17 bases between them. As DNA, the CDR3 is TGTGCCAGCAGCGCCCTACAGGGATTGGAGGCTTTCTTT. Protein product: CASSALQGLEAFF.

This clone appeared a few times. The chain recombines TRBV6-1 with TRBJ1-6; 9 positions agree with TRBD1. The CDR3 contains 14 residues. J was trimmed by 7 bases and V by 5 bases; bases with no gene match: 3. Germline values: CDR1 MNHNS, CDR2 SASEGT. This chain's CDR3 is CASSPGTGNSPLHF. Written as DNA, the CDR3 is TGTGCCAGCAGTCCCGGGACAGGGAATTCACCCCTCCACTTT.

The rearrangement uses TRBV4-3 and TRBJ2-7; D is uncertain. The germline CDR1 and CDR2 sequences are LGHNA and YSLEER. CDR3 length: 13 residues. Trimming left V 0 bases short and J 6 bases short, with 9 bases between. CDR3 in DNA: TGCGCCAGCAGCCAAGATAGGGTAGGCGAGCAGTACTTC. It codes for CASSQDRVGEQYF.

This rearrangement joins TRBV19 to TRBJ1-5; D uncertain. The V gene's germline CDR1 is LNHDA and CDR2 SQIVND (reference sequence). V was trimmed by 5 bases and J by 4 bases, leaving 6 bases between them. CDR3 size: 12 residues. CDR3 sequence (DNA): TGTGCCAGTAGTGACCGTAATCAGCCCCAGCATTTT. Protein sequence: CASSDRNQPQHF.